This record concerns one T cell receptor beta chain sequence. No antigen is known for it. This sample is drawn from a study of graft-versus-host responses after intestinal transplantation. Study-level background: Every transplant recipient was induced with anti-thymocyte globulin, then maintained on tacrolimus and steroids for two to three years.

Germline-derived CDR1 and CDR2 are MGHRA and YSYEKL. CDR3 length equals 13 residues. The trim removed 4 bases at V and 7 bases at J, leaving 2 bases unmatched. Sequenced by immunoSEQ multiplex PCR; TCRdb stores in-frame clones only, minus some. The repertoire has some 90,000 clones, 85% to 95% of them found once; the top ten carry 0.49%. This chain connects TRBV4-1 to TRBJ2-1, with 9 bases aligning to TRBD2. This material consisted of unstimulated CD8+ T cells sorted from spleen or lymph node cells, taken before intestinal transplant. The receptor was isolated from a human donor who received an intestinal transplant. In DNA form, the CDR3 reads TGCGCCAGCAGCCCAAGCGGGAGGAATGAGCAGTTCTTC. Translating it yields CASSPSGRNEQFF.